These 16 T cell receptor beta chains came from one sample sequenced in a study of CD8 T cells in Susac syndrome. A quantity of roughly 0.5 to 1 ug RNA underwent reverse transcription using random hexamers. MiXCR was run by TCRdb on the immunoSEQ multiplex PCR reads, yielding one entry per CDR3 protein. The sample holds some 63,000 distinct CDR3 sequences; around 95% are singletons and the top ten take less than 0.65%. Sequenced: CD8+ T cells from PBMCs. Receptors were obtained from a human donor with multiple sclerosis.

V gene TRBV29-1 combines with J gene TRBJ2-7, with 8 positions matching TRBD1. The CDR3 is 13 residues long. The germline CDR1 and CDR2 sequences are SQVTM and ANQGSEA. Trimming cost V 4 bases and J 4 bases; bases outside gene matches: 6. DNA for the CDR3: TGCAGCGTTGCGGGACAGGAGGATTACGAGCAGTACTTC. Translated, it gives CSVAGQEDYEQYF.

The V call is TRBV28, the J call TRBJ2-3; D remains ambiguous. The CDR3 loop spans 12 amino acids. CDR1 is MDHEN and CDR2 is SYDVKM in the germline V gene. V lost 3 bases to trimming and J lost 5 bases, with 6 bases between them. The CDR3 DNA follows: TGTGCCAGCAGTTTTTTGGGAGATACGCAGTATTTT. Protein sequence: CASSFLGDTQYF. The variable domain in full, completed from reference TRBV28 and TRBJ2-3, reads DVKVTQSSRYLVKRTGEKVFLECVQDMDHENMFWYRQDPGLGLRLIYFSYDVKMKEKGDIPEGYSVSREKKERFSLILESASTNQTSMYLCASSFLGDTQYFGPGTRLTVL.

The chain carries TRBV28 and TRBJ2-3; 10 bases are a match to TRBD2. This CDR3 contains 16 residues. Trimming took 5 bases from V and 2 from J; bases not matched to a gene: 7. Germline V gene sequence: CDR1 MDHEN, CDR2 SYDVKM. CDR3 sequence (DNA): TGTGCCAGCAGTCCACGGACTAGCGGTAACACAGATACGCAGTATTTT. Protein: CASSPRTSGNTDTQYF.

This chain connects TRBV6-2 or TRBV6-3 to TRBJ2-3, with 13 bases matching TRBD2. The CDR3 has 16 amino acids. Trimming at V came to 4 bases and at J to 4 bases, leaving 5 bases not matched to a gene. Per the germline V gene, CDR1 is MNHEY and CDR2 is SVGEGT. This CDR3 is CASSSTSGGGADTQYF. The CDR3 region has the DNA TGTGCCAGCAGTTCCACTAGCGGGGGGGGAGCAGATACGCAGTATTTT.

The rearrangement uses TRBV29-1 and TRBJ2-2, with D unclear. The ends were cut back, 4 bases at V and 0 bases at J, with 9 bases in the middle. The germline CDR1 and CDR2 sequences are SQVTM and ANQGSEA. The CDR3 loop spans 14 amino acids. CDR3 residues: CSVGVGTNTGELFF. Here the CDR3 DNA reads TGCAGCGTTGGGGTCGGAACGAACACCGGGGAGCTGTTTTTT.

The chain joins TRBV7-9 to TRBJ1-1; perhaps TRBD1 as D (5 bases). The germline CDR1 and CDR2 sequences are SEHNR and FQNEAQ (reference sequence). Trimming took off 0 bases at V and 4 bases at J, with 9 bases between the two ends. This CDR3 is built from 14 residues. The CDR3 is CASSLAGESTEAFF. DNA for the CDR3: TGTGCCAGCAGCTTAGCAGGGGAGAGCACTGAAGCTTTCTTT.

Here the CDR3 reads CASSLVAGGQEQYF. The CDR3 DNA is TGTGCCAGCAGCTTAGTTGCGGGGGGGCAAGAGCAGTACTTC. The chain has TRBV7-9 and TRBJ2-7; 9 nucleotides line up with TRBD2. Losses at the gene ends were 1 base for V and 7 bases for J; bases not matched to a gene: 5. This CDR3 is 14 amino acids long. Germline V CDR1 and CDR2: SEHNR, FQNEAQ (reference sequence).

The gene calls are TRBV7-3 and TRBJ2-2; 7 bases align to TRBD1. The CDR3 covers 16 residues. Germline loops: CDR1 SGHTA, CDR2 FQGTGA. V lost 5 bases and J lost 0; bases outside the gene matches: 6. CDR3 amino acids: CASSALQGANTGELFF. DNA of the CDR3: TGTGCCAGCAGCGCCCTGCAGGGGGCGAACACCGGGGAGCTGTTTTTT.

This chain connects TRBV20-1 to TRBJ2-7, with TRBD2 identical over 11 bases. From germline, CDR1 is DFQATT and CDR2 SNEGSKA (reference sequence). The V and J ends lost 4 bases and 0 bases, in that order; junction bases with no gene match: 8. The CDR3 covers 16 residues. CDR3 in DNA: TGCAGTGCTACCCCGGGACTAGCGGCGAGCTCCTACGAGCAGTACTTC. Amino acid sequence: CSATPGLAASSYEQYF.

The chain couples TRBV19 to TRBJ2-7, with no clear D. V was cut by 7 bases and J by 5 bases, with 15 bases left in between. The CDR3 is made up of 13 amino acids. Germline V lookup: CDR1 LNHDA, CDR2 SQIVND (reference sequence). The CDR3 DNA follows: TGTGCCAGTAATCCGAACATAGGGAACGAGCAGTACTTC. Protein: CASNPNIGNEQYF.

The gene calls are TRBV20-1 and TRBJ2-1; 8 nucleotides agree with TRBD2. Per germline, CDR1 DFQATT and CDR2 SNEGSKA (reference sequence). CDR3 length: 16 amino acids. The V gene end was trimmed by 0 bases and the J gene end by 8 bases; junction bases not matched to a gene: 12. The CDR3 region is CSARDPRSGSRDEQFF. For the CDR3, the DNA is TGCAGTGCTAGAGACCCGAGGAGCGGGAGTAGGGATGAGCAGTTCTTC.

The rearrangement joins TRBV28 to TRBJ2-1; 9 positions match TRBD1. CDR1 is MDHEN, CDR2 SYDVKM, per germline. V was pared by 6 bases and J by 10 bases, with 4 bases of the junction left unmatched. This CDR3 has 12 residues. CDR3 in amino acids: CASRDRGREQFF. The DNA for the CDR3 is TGTGCCAGCAGGGACAGGGGACGGGAGCAGTTCTTC. Variable domain in full (rest from reference TRBV28 and TRBJ2-1): DVKVTQSSRYLVKRTGEKVFLECVQDMDHENMFWYRQDPGLGLRLIYFSYDVKMKEKGDIPEGYSVSREKKERFSLILESASTNQTSMYLCASRDRGREQFFGPGTRLTVL.

This chain joins TRBV3-1 and TRBJ2-2; D not resolved. The germline V gene has CDR1 LGHDT and CDR2 YNNKEL (reference sequence). This CDR3 has 13 residues. Between the trimmed V and J ends, which lost 4 bases and 6 bases, there was a span of 9 bases. The CDR3 spells CASSRRDPGELFF. The CDR3 nucleotides are TGTGCCAGCAGCCGCCGCGACCCCGGGGAGCTGTTTTTT. The full variable domain, in which reference TRBV3-1 and TRBJ2-2 provide the parts outside the CDR3, is DTAVSQTPKYLVTQMGNDKSIKCEQNLGHDTMYWYKQDSKKFLKIMFSYNNKELIINETVPNRFSPKSPDKAHLNLHINSLELGDSAVYFCASSRRDPGELFFGEGSRLTVL.

The chain employs TRBV6-5 and TRBJ1-2; perhaps TRBD1 as D (6 bases). This CDR3 has 15 amino acids. Trimming left V 7 bases short and J 3 bases short, with 18 bases between. Germline V lookup: CDR1 MNHEY, CDR2 SVGAGI. CDR3 loop: CASNAQGHGDYGYTF. In DNA, the CDR3 is TGTGCCAGCAATGCGCAGGGGCATGGGGACTATGGCTACACCTTC.

This chain connects TRBV3-1 to TRBJ1-5, with 7 bases fitting TRBD1. The junction had 5 bases not matched to a gene; V was cut back by 6 bases and J by 6 bases. This CDR3 is 13 amino acids long. Per the germline V gene, CDR1 is LGHDT and CDR2 is YNNKEL (reference sequence). The CDR3 DNA reads TGTGCCAGCAGACAGGGGTTCGGTCAGCCCCAGCATTTT. This translates into CASRQGFGQPQHF. Together with reference TRBV3-1 and TRBJ1-5, the CDR3 gives the full variable domain: DTAVSQTPKYLVTQMGNDKSIKCEQNLGHDTMYWYKQDSKKFLKIMFSYNNKELIINETVPNRFSPKSPDKAHLNLHINSLELGDSAVYFCASRQGFGQPQHFGDGTRLSIL.

The chain carries TRBV20-1 and TRBJ2-7, with no clear D. Germline V CDR1 and CDR2: DFQATT, SNEGSKA (reference sequence). CDR3 size: 12 residues. Trimming stripped 0 bases from V and 3 bases from J, with 6 bases between. The CDR3 bases are TGCAGTGCTAGAGATGCCCTCTACGAGCAGTACTTC. Translation gives CSARDALYEQYF.